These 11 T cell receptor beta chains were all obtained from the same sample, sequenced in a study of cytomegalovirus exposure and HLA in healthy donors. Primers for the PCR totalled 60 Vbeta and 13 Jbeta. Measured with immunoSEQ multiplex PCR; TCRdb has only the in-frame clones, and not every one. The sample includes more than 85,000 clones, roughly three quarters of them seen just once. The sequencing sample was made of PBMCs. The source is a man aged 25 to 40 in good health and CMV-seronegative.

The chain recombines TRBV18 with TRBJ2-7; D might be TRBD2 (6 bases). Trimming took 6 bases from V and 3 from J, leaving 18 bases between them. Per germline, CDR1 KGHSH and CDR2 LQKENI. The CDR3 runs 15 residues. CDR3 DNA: TGTGCCAGCTCGCGGGGATCGACGGCAAGCTACGAGCAGTACTTC. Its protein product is CASSRGSTASYEQYF.

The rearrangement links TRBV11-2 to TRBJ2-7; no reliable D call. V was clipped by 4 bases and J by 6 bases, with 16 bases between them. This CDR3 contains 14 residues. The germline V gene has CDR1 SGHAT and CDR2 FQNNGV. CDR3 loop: CASSSDGVLVEQYF. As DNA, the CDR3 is TGTGCCAGCAGCTCAGACGGAGTCCTTGTCGAGCAGTACTTC.

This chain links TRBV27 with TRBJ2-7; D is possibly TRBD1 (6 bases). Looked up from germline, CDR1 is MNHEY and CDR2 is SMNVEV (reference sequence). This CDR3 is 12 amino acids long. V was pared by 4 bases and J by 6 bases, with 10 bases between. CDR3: CASSSTGIEQYF. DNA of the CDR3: TGTGCCAGCAGTTCTACAGGGATCGAGCAGTACTTC.

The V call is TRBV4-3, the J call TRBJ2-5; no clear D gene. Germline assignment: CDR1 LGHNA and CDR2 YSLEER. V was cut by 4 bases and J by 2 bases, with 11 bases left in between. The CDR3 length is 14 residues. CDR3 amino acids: CASSPEMGQETQYF. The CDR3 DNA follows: TGCGCCAGCAGCCCGGAGATGGGTCAAGAGACCCAGTACTTC.

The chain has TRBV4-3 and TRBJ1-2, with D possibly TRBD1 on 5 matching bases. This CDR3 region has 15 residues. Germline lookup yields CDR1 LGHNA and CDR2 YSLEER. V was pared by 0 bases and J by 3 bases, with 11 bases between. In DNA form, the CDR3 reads TGCGCCAGCAGCCAAGAATACCGACAGCACTATGGCTACACCTTC. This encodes CASSQEYRQHYGYTF.

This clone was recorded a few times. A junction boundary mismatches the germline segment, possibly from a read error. In DNA, the CDR3 is TGTGCTAGCAGCTTAGGCGGGCTAGCGGGAGTGGGGGAGACCCAGTACTTC. It codes for CASSLGGLAGVGETQYF. This sequence joins TRBV7-7 and TRBJ2-5; TRBD2 matches 10 bases. Germline CDR1 SSHAT, CDR2 FNYEAQ (reference sequence). There are 17 residues in the CDR3. Full variable domain (outside the CDR3, taken from reference TRBV7-7 and TRBJ2-5): GAGVSQSPRYKVTKRGQDVTLRCDPISSHATLYWYQQALGQGPEFLTYFNYEAQPDKSGLPSDRFSAERPEGSISTLTIQRTEQRDSAMYRCASSLGGLAGVGETQYFGPGTRLLVL.

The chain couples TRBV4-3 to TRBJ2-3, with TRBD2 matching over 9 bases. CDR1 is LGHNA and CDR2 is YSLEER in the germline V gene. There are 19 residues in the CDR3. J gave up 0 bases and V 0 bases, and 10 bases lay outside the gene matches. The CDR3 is CASSQDLGGRGTSTDTQYF. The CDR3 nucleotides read TGCGCCAGCAGCCAAGATCTGGGCGGGAGGGGCACTAGCACAGATACGCAGTATTTT.

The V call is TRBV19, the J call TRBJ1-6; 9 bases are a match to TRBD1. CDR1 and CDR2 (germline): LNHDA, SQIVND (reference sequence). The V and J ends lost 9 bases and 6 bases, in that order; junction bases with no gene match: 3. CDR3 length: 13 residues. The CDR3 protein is CASSGQGNSPLHF. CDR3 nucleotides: TGTGCCAGCTCGGGACAGGGTAATTCACCCCTCCACTTT.

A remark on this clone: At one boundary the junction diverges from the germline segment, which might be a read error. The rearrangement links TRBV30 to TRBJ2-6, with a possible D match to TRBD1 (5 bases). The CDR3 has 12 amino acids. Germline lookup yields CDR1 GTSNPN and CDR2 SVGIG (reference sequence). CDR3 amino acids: CAWTAGANGLTF. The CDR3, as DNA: TGTGCCTGGACAGCTGGGGCCAACGGCCTGACTTTC.

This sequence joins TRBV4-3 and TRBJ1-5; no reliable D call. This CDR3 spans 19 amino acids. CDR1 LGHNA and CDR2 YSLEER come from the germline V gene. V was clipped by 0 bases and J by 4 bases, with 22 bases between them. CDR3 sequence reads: CASSQEFLPGSQGNQPQHF. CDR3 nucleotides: TGCGCCAGCAGCCAAGAATTCCTCCCGGGTTCCCAAGGAAATCAGCCCCAGCATTTT.

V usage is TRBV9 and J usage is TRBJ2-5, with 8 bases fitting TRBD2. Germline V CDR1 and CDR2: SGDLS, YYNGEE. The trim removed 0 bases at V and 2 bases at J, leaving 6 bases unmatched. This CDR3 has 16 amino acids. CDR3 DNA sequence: TGTGCCAGCAGCGTAGGAAAGGGACTAGAGCAAGAGACCCAGTACTTC. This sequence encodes CASSVGKGLEQETQYF.